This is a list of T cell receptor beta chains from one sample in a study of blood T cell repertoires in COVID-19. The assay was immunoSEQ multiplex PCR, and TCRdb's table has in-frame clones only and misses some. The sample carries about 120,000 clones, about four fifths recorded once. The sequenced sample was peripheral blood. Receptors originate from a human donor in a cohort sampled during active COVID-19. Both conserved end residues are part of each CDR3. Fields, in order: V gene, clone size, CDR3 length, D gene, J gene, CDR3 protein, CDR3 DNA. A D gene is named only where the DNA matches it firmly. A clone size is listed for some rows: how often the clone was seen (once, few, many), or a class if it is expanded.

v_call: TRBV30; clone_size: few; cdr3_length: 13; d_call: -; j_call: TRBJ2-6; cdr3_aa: CAPLYSGANVLTF; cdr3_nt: TGTGCCCCCCTCTACTCTGGGGCCAACGTCCTGACTTTC
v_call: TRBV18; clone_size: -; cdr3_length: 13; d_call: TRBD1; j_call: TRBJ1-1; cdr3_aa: CASSPPTGSEAFF; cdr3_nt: TGTGCCAGCTCACCCCCGACAGGGAGCGAAGCTTTCTTT
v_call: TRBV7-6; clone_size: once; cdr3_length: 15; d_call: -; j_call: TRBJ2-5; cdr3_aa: CASSLEGGYQETQYF; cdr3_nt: TGTGCCAGCAGCTTAGAGGGGGGGTACCAAGAGACCCAGTACTTC
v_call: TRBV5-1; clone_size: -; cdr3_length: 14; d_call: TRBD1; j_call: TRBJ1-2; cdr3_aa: CASSPTTGGYGYTF; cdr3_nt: TGCGCCAGCAGCCCAACGACAGGGGGGTATGGCTACACCTTC
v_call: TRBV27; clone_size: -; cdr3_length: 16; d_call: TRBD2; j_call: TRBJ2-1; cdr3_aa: CASSPRTSGVWFEQFF; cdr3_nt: TGTGCCAGCAGTCCCCGGACTAGCGGGGTATGGTTTGAGCAGTTCTTC
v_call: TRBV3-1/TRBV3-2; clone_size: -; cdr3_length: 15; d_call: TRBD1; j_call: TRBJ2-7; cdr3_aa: CASSHPRTGQGEQYF; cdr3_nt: TGTGCCAGCAGCCACCCCCGGACAGGGCAGGGCGAGCAGTACTTC
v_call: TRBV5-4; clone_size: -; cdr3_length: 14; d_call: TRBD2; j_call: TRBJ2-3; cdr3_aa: CATTPGLAGDTQYF; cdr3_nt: TGTGCCACAACTCCGGGACTAGCGGGAGATACGCAGTATTTT
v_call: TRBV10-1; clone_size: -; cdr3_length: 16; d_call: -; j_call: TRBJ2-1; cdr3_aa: CASSDLARPPGDEQFF; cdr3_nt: TGCGCCAGCAGTGACCTCGCTAGGCCCCCAGGGGATGAGCAGTTCTTC
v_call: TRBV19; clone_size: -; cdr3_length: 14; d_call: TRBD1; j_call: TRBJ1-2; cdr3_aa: CASSRRQGVYGYTF; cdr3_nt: TGTGCCAGTAGTAGAAGACAGGGAGTTTATGGCTACACCTTC
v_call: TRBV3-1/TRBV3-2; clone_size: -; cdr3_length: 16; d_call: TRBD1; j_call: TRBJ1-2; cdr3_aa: CASSPVPGQGNYGYTF; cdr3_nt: TGTGCCAGCAGCCCAGTCCCGGGACAGGGAAACTATGGCTACACCTTC
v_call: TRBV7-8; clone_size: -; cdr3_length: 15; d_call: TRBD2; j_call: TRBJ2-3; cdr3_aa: CASSLLAGAADTQYF; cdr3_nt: TGTGCCAGCAGCTTACTAGCGGGGGCAGCAGATACGCAGTATTTT
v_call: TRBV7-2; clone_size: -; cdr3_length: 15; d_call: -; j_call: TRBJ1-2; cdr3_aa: CASSLVADSNYGYTF; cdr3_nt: TGTGCCAGCAGCTTAGTGGCGGATTCTAACTATGGCTACACCTTC
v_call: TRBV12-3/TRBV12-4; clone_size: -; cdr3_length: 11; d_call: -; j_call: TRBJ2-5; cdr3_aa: CASTQGWTQYF; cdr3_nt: TGTGCCAGCACTCAGGGCTGGACCCAGTACTTC
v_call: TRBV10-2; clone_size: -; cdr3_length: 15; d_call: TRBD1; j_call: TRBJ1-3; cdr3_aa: CASGGQGKSGNTIYF; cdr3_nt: TGCGCCAGCGGAGGACAGGGGAAGTCTGGAAACACCATATATTTT
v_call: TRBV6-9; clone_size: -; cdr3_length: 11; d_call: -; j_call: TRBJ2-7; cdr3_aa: CASRHIYEQYF; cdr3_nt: TGTGCCAGCAGACACATATACGAGCAGTACTTC
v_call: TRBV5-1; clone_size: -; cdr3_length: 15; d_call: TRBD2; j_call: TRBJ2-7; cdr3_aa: CASSLTSGTSYEQYF; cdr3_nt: TGCGCCAGCAGCTTGACTAGCGGGACGTCCTACGAGCAGTACTTC
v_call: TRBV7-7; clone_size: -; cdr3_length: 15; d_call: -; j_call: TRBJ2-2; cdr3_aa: CASSHSGWNTGELFF; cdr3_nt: TGTGCCAGCAGTCATTCAGGGTGGAACACCGGGGAGCTGTTTTTT
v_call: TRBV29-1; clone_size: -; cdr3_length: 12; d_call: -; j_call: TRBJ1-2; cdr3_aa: CSVVSHLYGYTF; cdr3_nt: TGCAGCGTCGTCAGTCATCTCTATGGCTACACCTTC
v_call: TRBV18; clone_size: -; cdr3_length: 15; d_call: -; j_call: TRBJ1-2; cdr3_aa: CASSPGISGFDGYTF; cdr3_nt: TGTGCCAGCTCACCCGGGATTTCGGGGTTTGATGGCTACACCTTC
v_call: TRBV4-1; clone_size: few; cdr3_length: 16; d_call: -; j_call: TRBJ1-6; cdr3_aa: CASSQDGSGSNSPLHF; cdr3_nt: TGCGCCAGCAGCCAAGATGGTTCGGGGTCGAATTCACCCCTCCACTTT
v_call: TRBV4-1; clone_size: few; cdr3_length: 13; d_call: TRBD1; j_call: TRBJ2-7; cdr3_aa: CASSTGQGLEQYF; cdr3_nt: TGCGCCAGCAGCACCGGACAGGGGCTCGAGCAGTACTTC
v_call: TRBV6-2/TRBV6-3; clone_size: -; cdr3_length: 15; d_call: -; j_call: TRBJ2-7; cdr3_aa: CASSRGDPYSYEQYF; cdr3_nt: TGTGCCAGCAGCCGCGGGGACCCTTACTCCTACGAGCAGTACTTC
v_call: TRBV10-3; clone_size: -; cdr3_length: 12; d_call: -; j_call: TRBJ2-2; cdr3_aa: CAISGQAGELFF; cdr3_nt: TGTGCCATCAGTGGACAAGCTGGGGAGCTGTTTTTT
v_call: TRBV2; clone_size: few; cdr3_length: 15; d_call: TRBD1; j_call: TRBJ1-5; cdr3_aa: CASSVDRASNQPQHF; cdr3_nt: TGTGCCAGCAGTGTGGACAGGGCGAGCAATCAGCCCCAGCATTTT
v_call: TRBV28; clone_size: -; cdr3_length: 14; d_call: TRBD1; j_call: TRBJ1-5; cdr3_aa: CASSSGTGPQPQHF; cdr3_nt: TGTGCCAGCAGTTCCGGGACAGGGCCTCAGCCCCAGCATTTT
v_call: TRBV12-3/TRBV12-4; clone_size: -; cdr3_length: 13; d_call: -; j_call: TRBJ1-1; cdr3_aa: CASSFEGGTEAFF; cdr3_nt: TGTGCCAGCAGTTTCGAGGGTGGCACTGAAGCTTTCTTT
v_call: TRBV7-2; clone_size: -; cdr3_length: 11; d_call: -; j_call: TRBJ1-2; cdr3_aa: CASSPRHGYTF; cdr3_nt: TGTGCCAGCAGCCCCCGTCATGGCTACACCTTC
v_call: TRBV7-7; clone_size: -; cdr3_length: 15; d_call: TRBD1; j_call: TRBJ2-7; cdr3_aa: CASSPSAHTGAEQYF; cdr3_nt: TGTGCTAGCAGCCCGAGCGCGCACACAGGGGCCGAGCAGTACTTC
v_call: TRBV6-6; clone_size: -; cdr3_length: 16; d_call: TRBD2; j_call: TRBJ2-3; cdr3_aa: CASKGVPSGGGDTQYF; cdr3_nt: TGTGCCAGCAAAGGGGTACCTAGCGGGGGAGGAGATACGCAGTATTTT
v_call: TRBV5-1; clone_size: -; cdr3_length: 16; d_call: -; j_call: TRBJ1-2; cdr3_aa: CASSLSQGSPTYGYTF; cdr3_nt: TGCGCCAGCAGCCTTAGTCAGGGTAGCCCTACCTATGGCTACACCTTC
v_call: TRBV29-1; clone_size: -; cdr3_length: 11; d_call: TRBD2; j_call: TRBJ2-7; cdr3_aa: CSGGLGDEQYF; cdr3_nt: TGCAGCGGTGGACTAGGCGACGAGCAGTACTTC
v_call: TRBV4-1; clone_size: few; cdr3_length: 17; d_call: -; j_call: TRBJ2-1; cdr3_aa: CASSQISTGSSYNEQFF; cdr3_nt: TGCGCCAGCAGCCAAATCAGTACAGGGAGCTCCTACAATGAGCAGTTCTTC
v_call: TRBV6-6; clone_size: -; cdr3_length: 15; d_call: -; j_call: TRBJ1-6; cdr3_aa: CASSRLGRGNSPLHF; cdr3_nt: TGTGCCAGCAGCCGCCTAGGAAGAGGGAATTCACCCCTCCACTTT
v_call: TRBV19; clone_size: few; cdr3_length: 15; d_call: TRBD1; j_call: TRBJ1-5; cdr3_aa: CASTMGQTSNQPQHF; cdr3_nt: TGTGCCAGTACCATGGGACAGACTAGCAATCAGCCCCAGCATTTT
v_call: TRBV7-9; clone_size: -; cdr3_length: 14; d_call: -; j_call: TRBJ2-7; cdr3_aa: CASSHEGGSYEQYF; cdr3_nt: TGTGCCAGCAGCCACGAGGGTGGCTCCTACGAGCAGTACTTC
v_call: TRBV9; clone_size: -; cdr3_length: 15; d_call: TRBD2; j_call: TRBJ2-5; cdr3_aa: CASSVEGLARETQYF; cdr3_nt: TGTGCCAGCAGCGTAGAGGGACTAGCGAGGGAGACCCAGTACTTC
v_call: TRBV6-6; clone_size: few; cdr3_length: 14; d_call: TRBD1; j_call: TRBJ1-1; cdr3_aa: CASSFGQGGTEAFF; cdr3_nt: TGTGCCAGCAGTTTTGGACAGGGGGGGACTGAAGCTTTCTTT
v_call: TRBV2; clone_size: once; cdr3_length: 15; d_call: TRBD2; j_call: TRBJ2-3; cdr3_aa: CASSVARGGTDTQYF; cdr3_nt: TGTGCCAGCAGTGTGGCCCGGGGGGGCACAGATACGCAGTATTTT
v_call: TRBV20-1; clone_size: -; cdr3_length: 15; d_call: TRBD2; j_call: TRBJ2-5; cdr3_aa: CSASAMGGTEETQYF; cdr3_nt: TGCAGTGCTAGTGCTATGGGGGGGACCGAAGAGACCCAGTACTTC
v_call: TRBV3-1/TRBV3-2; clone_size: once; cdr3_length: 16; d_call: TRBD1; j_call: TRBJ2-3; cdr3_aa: CASSLPTGGPTDTQYF; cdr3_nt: TGTGCCAGCAGCCTTCCGACAGGGGGTCCCACAGATACGCAGTATTTT
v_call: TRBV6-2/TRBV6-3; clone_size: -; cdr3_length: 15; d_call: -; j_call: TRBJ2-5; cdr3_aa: CASSYGGTPQETQYF; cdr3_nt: TGTGCCAGCAGTTACGGAGGAACACCCCAAGAGACCCAGTACTTC
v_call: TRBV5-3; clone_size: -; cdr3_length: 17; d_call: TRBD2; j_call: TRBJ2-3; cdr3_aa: CARSPRTSGGRTDTQYF; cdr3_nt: TGTGCCAGAAGCCCAAGGACTAGCGGGGGTCGCACAGATACGCAGTATTTT
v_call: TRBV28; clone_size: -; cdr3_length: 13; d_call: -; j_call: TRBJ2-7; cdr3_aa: CATSEGNRYEQYF; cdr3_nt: TGTGCCACTAGTGAGGGAAATCGGTACGAGCAGTACTTC
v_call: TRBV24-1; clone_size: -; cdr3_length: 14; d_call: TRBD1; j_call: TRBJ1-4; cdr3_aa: CATSAGTGLEKLFF; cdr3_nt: TGTGCCACCAGTGCTGGGACAGGGCTTGAAAAACTGTTTTTT
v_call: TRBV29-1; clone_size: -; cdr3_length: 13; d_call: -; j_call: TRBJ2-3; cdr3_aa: CSVEVGSTGTQYF; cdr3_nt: TGCAGCGTTGAAGTAGGGTCCACAGGTACGCAGTATTTT
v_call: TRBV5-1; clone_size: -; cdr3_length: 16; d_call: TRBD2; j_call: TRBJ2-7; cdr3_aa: CASSLTSGGALDEQYF; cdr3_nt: TGCGCCAGCAGCCTGACTAGCGGGGGGGCCTTGGACGAGCAGTACTTC
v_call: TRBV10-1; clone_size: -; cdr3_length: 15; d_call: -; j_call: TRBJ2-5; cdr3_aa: CASSDRGLLQETQYF; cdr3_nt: TGCGCCAGCAGTGATCGCGGCCTCTTGCAGGAGACCCAGTACTTC
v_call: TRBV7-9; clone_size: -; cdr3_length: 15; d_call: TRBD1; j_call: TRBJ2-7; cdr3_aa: CASRKELDRGHEQYF; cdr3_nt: TGTGCCAGCAGAAAAGAACTGGACAGGGGCCACGAGCAGTACTTC
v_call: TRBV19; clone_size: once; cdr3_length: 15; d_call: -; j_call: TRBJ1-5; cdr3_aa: CASSHVPQGRQPQHF; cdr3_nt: TGTGCCAGTAGTCACGTCCCCCAGGGGCGTCAGCCCCAGCATTTT
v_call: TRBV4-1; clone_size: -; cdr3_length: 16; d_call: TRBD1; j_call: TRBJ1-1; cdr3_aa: CASSLNPGTGNTEAFF; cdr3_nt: TGCGCCAGCAGCCTAAACCCCGGGACAGGGAACACTGAAGCTTTCTTT
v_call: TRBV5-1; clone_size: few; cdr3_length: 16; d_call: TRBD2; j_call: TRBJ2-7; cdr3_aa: CASSLRGLAHPNEQYF; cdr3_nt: TGCGCCAGCAGCTTACGCGGACTAGCTCATCCCAACGAGCAGTACTTC
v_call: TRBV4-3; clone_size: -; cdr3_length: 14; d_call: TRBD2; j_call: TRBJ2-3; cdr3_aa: CASSQASGGDTQYF; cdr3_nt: TGCGCCAGCAGCCAGGCTAGCGGGGGAGATACGCAGTATTTT
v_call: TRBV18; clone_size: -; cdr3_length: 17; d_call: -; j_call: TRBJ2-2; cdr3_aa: CASSSTTGSFPLGELFF; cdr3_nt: TGTGCCAGCTCATCTACGACCGGGTCATTCCCCCTCGGGGAGCTGTTTTTT
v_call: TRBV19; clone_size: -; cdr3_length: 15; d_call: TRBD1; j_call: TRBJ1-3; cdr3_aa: CASRGQGSSGNTIYF; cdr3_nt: TGTGCCAGTAGGGGACAGGGGTCCTCTGGAAACACCATATATTTT
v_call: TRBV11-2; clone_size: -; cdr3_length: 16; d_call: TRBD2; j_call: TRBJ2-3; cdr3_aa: CASSLDIAGRTDTQYF; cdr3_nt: TGTGCCAGCAGCTTAGATATAGCGGGGCGCACAGATACGCAGTATTTT
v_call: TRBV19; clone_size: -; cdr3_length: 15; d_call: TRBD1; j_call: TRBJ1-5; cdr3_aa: CASRTGQGRNQPQHF; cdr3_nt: TGTGCCAGTAGAACAGGACAGGGGAGGAATCAGCCCCAGCATTTT
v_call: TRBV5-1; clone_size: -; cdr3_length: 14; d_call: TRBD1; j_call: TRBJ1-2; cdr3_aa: CASSLGQGSDGYTF; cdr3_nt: TGCGCCAGCAGCCTGGGACAGGGGAGCGATGGCTACACCTTC
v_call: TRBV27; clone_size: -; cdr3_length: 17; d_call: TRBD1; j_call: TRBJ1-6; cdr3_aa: CASSLSRGTAHNSPLHF; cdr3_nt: TGTGCCAGCAGTTTATCCCGCGGGACAGCTCATAATTCACCCCTCCACTTT
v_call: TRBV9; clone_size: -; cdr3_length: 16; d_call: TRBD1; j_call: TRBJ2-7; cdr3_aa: CASSPRTGTGSYEQYF; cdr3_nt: TGTGCCAGCAGTCCTCGGACCGGGACAGGGTCCTACGAGCAGTACTTC